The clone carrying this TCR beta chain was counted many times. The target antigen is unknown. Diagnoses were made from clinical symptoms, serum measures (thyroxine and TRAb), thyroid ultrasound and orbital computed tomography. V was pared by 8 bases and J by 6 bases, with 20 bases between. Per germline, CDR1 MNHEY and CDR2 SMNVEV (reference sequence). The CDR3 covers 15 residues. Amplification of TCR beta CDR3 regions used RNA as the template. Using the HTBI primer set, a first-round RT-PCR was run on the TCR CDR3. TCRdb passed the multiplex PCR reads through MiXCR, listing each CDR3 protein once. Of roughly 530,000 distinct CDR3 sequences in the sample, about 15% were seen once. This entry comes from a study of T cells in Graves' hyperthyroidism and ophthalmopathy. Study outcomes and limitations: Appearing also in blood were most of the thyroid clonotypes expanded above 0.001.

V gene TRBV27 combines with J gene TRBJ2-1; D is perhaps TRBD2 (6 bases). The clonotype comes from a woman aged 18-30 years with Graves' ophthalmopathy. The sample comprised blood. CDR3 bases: TGTGCCAGCGGTATACTAGCATTTGGACGCAATGAGCAGTTCTTC. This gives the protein CASGILAFGRNEQFF.